Listed here are 32 T cell receptor beta chains from one sample, sequenced in a study of CD8 T cells in Susac syndrome. RNA, at about 0.45 to 1 ug, was reverse transcribed with random hexamers. TCRdb used MiXCR to reprocess the immunoSEQ multiplex PCR reads, holding one entry per CDR3 protein. This repertoire shows roughly 400,000 distinct CDR3 sequences, around 83% found once; its top ten account for roughly 0.1%. Sequencing input: CD8+ T cells from PBMCs. These receptor sequences come from a human donor with multiple sclerosis.

This sequence joins TRBV5-1 and TRBJ2-7; D ambiguous. CDR3 length: 14 residues. Germline loops: CDR1 SGHRS, CDR2 YFSETQ. Trimming cost V 2 bases and J 2 bases, with 11 bases left between them. CDR3 loop: CASSFDTEAYEQYF. Here the CDR3 DNA reads TGCGCCAGCAGCTTTGACACCGAGGCCTACGAGCAGTACTTC.

This clonotype was detected only once. The chain uses TRBV9 and TRBJ1-5, with unresolved D. There are 14 residues in the CDR3. CDR1 SGDLS and CDR2 YYNGEE come from the germline V gene. Trimming removed 4 bases from V and 7 bases from J, with 15 bases in between. The chain's CDR3 is CASSIGGEGQPQHF. The CDR3 DNA follows: TGTGCCAGCAGCATAGGCGGAGAGGGCCAGCCCCAGCATTTT.

The chain has TRBV2 and TRBJ2-1, with a weak D call TRBD2 (6 bases). Germline CDR1 is SNHLY and CDR2 is FYNNEI. The CDR3 runs to 13 residues. V lost 9 bases and J 6 bases, leaving 15 bases between the germline ends. CDR3 loop: CARLGLSGNEQFF. CDR3 DNA: TGTGCCAGATTGGGACTTAGCGGCAATGAGCAGTTCTTC.

This clonotype has a handful of counts. V gene TRBV5-4 combines with J gene TRBJ2-5; 7 positions agree with TRBD1. Germline trimming cut 0 bases from V and 7 bases from J; bases unmatched to any gene: 9. Germline values: CDR1 SGHNT, CDR2 YYREEE (reference sequence). The CDR3 totals 15 residues. CDR3 DNA sequence: TGTGCCAGCAGCTTGGCCAATGACAGGGACAGGACCCAGTACTTC. Amino acid sequence: CASSLANDRDRTQYF. Drawing the rest from reference TRBV5-4 and TRBJ2-5, the complete variable domain is ETGVTQSPTHLIKTRGQQVTLRCSSQSGHNTVSWYQQALGQGPQFIFQYYREEENGRGNFPPRFSGLQFPNYSSELNVNALELDDSALYLCASSLANDRDRTQYFGPGTRLLVL.

The chain links TRBV27 to TRBJ2-7; 10 bases align to TRBD2. The junction had 4 bases not matched to a gene; V was cut back by 2 bases and J by 3 bases. Germline values: CDR1 MNHEY, CDR2 SMNVEV (reference sequence). The CDR3 length is 15 residues. The CDR3 loop reads CASSLIASGSYEQYF. In DNA form, the CDR3 reads TGTGCCAGCAGTTTAATAGCTAGCGGGAGCTACGAGCAGTACTTC.

The rearrangement links TRBV27 to TRBJ2-1; D unclear. The CDR3 runs to 14 residues. The V gene's germline CDR1 is MNHEY and CDR2 SMNVEV (reference sequence). V dropped 5 bases and J dropped 8 bases, with 16 bases sitting between them. Here the CDR3 reads CASSPSETWDEQFF. Written as DNA, the CDR3 is TGTGCCAGCAGTCCCTCGGAGACTTGGGATGAGCAGTTCTTC.

The rearrangement uses TRBV12-3 or TRBV12-4 and TRBJ1-5; D is undetermined. V was pared by 4 bases and J by 5 bases, with 6 bases between. This CDR3 spans 12 amino acids. CDR3 residues: CASSSYDQPQHF. CDR3 bases: TGTGCCAGCAGTTCTTACGATCAGCCCCAGCATTTT.

CDR3 region: CASSLHTAATNEKLFF. Written as DNA, the CDR3 is TGTGCCAGCAGTTTACATACAGCAGCAACTAATGAAAAACTGTTTTTT. This chain connects TRBV28 to TRBJ1-4; no clear D gene. Trimming left V 2 bases short and J 0 bases short, with 10 bases between. CDR1 is MDHEN and CDR2 is SYDVKM in the germline V gene. The CDR3 contains 16 residues.

The chain joins TRBV2 to TRBJ2-3, with D possibly TRBD2 on 5 matching bases. From germline, CDR1 is SNHLY and CDR2 FYNNEI. There are 16 residues in the CDR3. Trimming took 5 bases from V and 2 from J, leaving 17 bases between them. The CDR3 spells CASSSRTPRATDTQYF. The CDR3 DNA sequence: TGTGCCAGCAGTAGCCGGACTCCCCGGGCCACAGATACGCAGTATTTT. Combining the CDR3 with reference TRBV2 and TRBJ2-3 gives the whole variable domain EPEVTQTPSHQVTQMGQEVILRCVPISNHLYFYWYRQILGQKVEFLVSFYNNEISEKSEIFDDQFSVERPDGSNFTLKIRSTKLEDSAMYFCASSSRTPRATDTQYFGPGTRLTVL.

The chain employs TRBV4-1 and TRBJ2-5; 10 positions agree with TRBD2. This CDR3 is 16 amino acids long. The V and J ends lost 0 bases and 4 bases, in that order; junction bases with no gene match: 5. Germline loops: CDR1 MGHRA, CDR2 YSYEKL. The CDR3 loop reads CASSQDDLAGVETQYF. CDR3 bases: TGCGCCAGCAGCCAAGATGACCTAGCGGGGGTAGAGACCCAGTACTTC.

The V and J genes are TRBV5-4 and TRBJ1-1, with D perhaps matching TRBD1 (5 bases). With 0 bases removed from V and 10 bases from J, the gap between germline ends came to 16 bases. Germline CDR1 and CDR2: SGHNT and YYREEE (reference sequence). The CDR3 runs 14 residues. The CDR3 protein is CASSLEAGPLIAFF. The CDR3 DNA reads as TGTGCCAGCAGCTTGGAGGCAGGGCCCCTCATAGCTTTCTTT.

The CDR3 sequence is CASSHGQGSLLSGNTIYF. Here the CDR3 DNA reads TGTGCCAGCAGCCATGGACAGGGGTCGCTCCTCTCTGGAAACACCATATATTTT. V usage is TRBV7-6 and J usage is TRBJ1-3; 9 bases match TRBD1. Germline assignment: CDR1 SGHVS and CDR2 FNYEAQ. V lost 5 bases and J lost 0; bases outside the gene matches: 11. The CDR3 loop spans 18 amino acids. The full variable domain, with the rest looked up from reference TRBV7-6 and TRBJ1-3, is GAGVSQSPRYKVTKRGQDVALRCDPISGHVSLYWYRQALGQGPEFLTYFNYEAQQDKSGLPNDRFSAERPEGSISTLTIQRTEQRDSAMYRCASSHGQGSLLSGNTIYFGEGSWLTVV.

This chain uses TRBV7-9 with TRBJ1-2; perhaps TRBD1 as D (6 bases). This CDR3 is built from 15 residues. Germline values: CDR1 SEHNR, CDR2 FQNEAQ (reference sequence). V was clipped by 1 base and J by 6 bases, with 15 bases between them. Written as DNA, the CDR3 is TGTGCCAGCAGCTTAGAGCCAGGGGCCGCCCATGGCTACACCTTC. This codes for CASSLEPGAAHGYTF.

The chain is built from TRBV11-2 and TRBJ2-7; 15 bases are a match to TRBD2. This CDR3 has 15 amino acids. V shed 3 bases and J 4 bases; nucleotides not matched to a gene: 1. Germline values: CDR1 SGHAT, CDR2 FQNNGV. CDR3 loop: CASSFGTSGGYEQYF. The DNA for the CDR3 is TGTGCCAGCAGCTTTGGGACTAGCGGGGGGTACGAGCAGTACTTC.

The CDR3 coding sequence is TGTGCCAGCAGCACGCCGGGACTCCCCGGGAATGAGCAGTTCTTC. Amino acid sequence: CASSTPGLPGNEQFF. V usage is TRBV3-1 and J usage is TRBJ2-1, with D perhaps matching TRBD2 (6 bases). CDR3 size: 15 residues. Trimming stripped 5 bases from V and 7 bases from J, with 18 bases between. Per germline, CDR1 LGHDT and CDR2 YNNKEL (reference sequence).

This rearrangement joins TRBV25-1 to TRBJ2-7, with D perhaps matching TRBD1 (5 bases). Trimming cost V 5 bases and J 5 bases, with 16 bases left between them. Germline CDR1 and CDR2: MGHDK and SYGVNS. The CDR3 length is 14 residues. Written as DNA, the CDR3 is TGTGCCAGCAGTTGGCAGGACACCGGCAACGAGCAGTACTTC. Protein product: CASSWQDTGNEQYF.

The V call is TRBV9, the J call TRBJ2-3; D remains unclear. The CDR3 loop spans 12 amino acids. CDR1 SGDLS and CDR2 YYNGEE come from the germline V gene. The V end was cut by 3 bases, the J end by 6 bases, with 8 bases between. The CDR3 region has the DNA TGTGCCAGCAGCGCCCCTCGGGATACGCAGTATTTT. The encoded protein is CASSAPRDTQYF.

This sequence joins TRBV11-2 and TRBJ2-1; D perhaps matches TRBD1 (6 bases). The CDR3 is 16 residues long. Trimming stripped 6 bases from V and 0 bases from J, with 15 bases between. The V gene's germline CDR1 is SGHAT and CDR2 FQNNGV. This chain's CDR3 is CASRITQDSSYNEQFF. The CDR3 bases are TGTGCCAGCAGGATAACGCAGGACAGCTCCTACAATGAGCAGTTCTTC.

This clonotype is a singleton in its sample. This rearrangement joins TRBV2 to TRBJ2-1, with 8 bases aligning to TRBD2. With V trimmed by 6 bases and J by 2 bases, 3 bases remained unmatched. The CDR3 has 14 residues. In germline, CDR1 is SNHLY, CDR2 FYNNEI. The CDR3 loop reads CASSSGGAYNEQFF. The CDR3 region has the DNA TGTGCCAGCAGCTCCGGGGGGGCCTACAATGAGCAGTTCTTC.

The J gene is TRBJ2-3, the V gene TRBV4-2, with 7 positions matching TRBD2. V dropped 0 bases and J dropped 1; count of bases not matched to a gene: 16. CDR1 and CDR2 from the germline V gene are LGHNA and YNFKEQ. This CDR3 spans 20 amino acids. The CDR3 DNA sequence: TGTGCCAGCAGCCAAGATTCTGGACTAGGGATGGGATGGGGCACAGATACGCAGTATTTT. Its translation: CASSQDSGLGMGWGTDTQYF.

The V call is TRBV29-1, the J call TRBJ2-5, with TRBD2 matching over 10 bases. V shed 2 bases, J shed 2 bases, and the junction held 5 bases outside the gene matches. Germline-derived CDR1 and CDR2 are SQVTM and ANQGSEA. The CDR3 is made up of 15 amino acids. The CDR3 sequence: CSVERAGGRQETQYF. Written as DNA, the CDR3 is TGCAGCGTTGAAAGAGCGGGGGGGAGACAAGAGACCCAGTACTTC.

This clonotype was counted a few times. This chain connects TRBV5-4 to TRBJ2-7, with a possible D match to TRBD2 (6 bases). The CDR3 contains 13 residues. CDR1 and CDR2 (germline): SGHNT, YYREEE (reference sequence). Trimming shortened V by 7 bases and J by 3 bases, and 14 bases separated the two germline ends. CDR3 loop: CASSGASSYEQYF. The CDR3 bases are TGTGCCAGCTCGGGAGCCTCTAGCTACGAGCAGTACTTC. Variable domain in full (rest from reference TRBV5-4 and TRBJ2-7): ETGVTQSPTHLIKTRGQQVTLRCSSQSGHNTVSWYQQALGQGPQFIFQYYREEENGRGNFPPRFSGLQFPNYSSELNVNALELDDSALYLCASSGASSYEQYFGPGTRLTVT.

In regard to this clonotype: The junction differs from germline at one of its ends, possibly a read error. This chain links TRBV12-3 or TRBV12-4 with TRBJ2-5; 12 nucleotides agree with TRBD2. CDR3 length: 14 residues. The CDR3 nucleotides read TGTGCCAGCAGTCTAGCGGGAGGGCCCGAGACCCAGTACTTC. It yields the protein CASSLAGGPETQYF.

This chain uses TRBV12-3 or TRBV12-4 with TRBJ2-1; 10 nucleotides align to TRBD2. Trimming cost V 3 bases and J 0 bases; bases outside gene matches: 11. This CDR3 is built from 19 residues. The CDR3 DNA reads as TGTGCCAGCAGTTTTTCGACTAGCGGGCCCCTGAGCTCCTACAATGAGCAGTTCTTC. Its translation is CASSFSTSGPLSSYNEQFF.

V and J are TRBV5-1 and TRBJ1-1; no firm D call. The CDR3 extends over 13 amino acids. CDR1 and CDR2 from the germline V gene are SGHRS and YFSETQ. V lost 1 base, J lost 6 bases, and 10 bases lay in between. The CDR3 DNA reads as TGCGCCAGCAGCTTGTCATCCGGTCCTGAAGCTTTCTTT. It encodes CASSLSSGPEAFF.

CDR3 nucleotide sequence: TGTGCCAGCCGCGTCGGGGGGAACACTGAAGCTTTCTTT. Translated: CASRVGGNTEAFF. The chain recombines TRBV7-9 with TRBJ1-1, with D possibly matching TRBD1 (5 bases). Trimming removed 8 bases from V and 1 base from J, with 11 bases in between. In germline, CDR1 is SEHNR, CDR2 FQNEAQ (reference sequence). The CDR3 covers 13 residues.

The chain recombines TRBV10-3 with TRBJ2-5, with 12 bases identical to TRBD2. With V trimmed by 3 bases and J by 5 bases, 7 bases remained unmatched. The CDR3 length is 16 residues. The germline V gene has CDR1 ENHRY and CDR2 SYGVKD. The CDR3 here is CAISETSGGLQETQYF. CDR3 nucleotide sequence: TGTGCCATCAGTGAAACTAGCGGGGGGTTACAGGAGACCCAGTACTTC.

The V gene is TRBV7-8, the J gene TRBJ2-5, with D tentatively TRBD2 (6 bases). The V end lost 2 bases, the J end lost 2 bases, and 15 bases lay between the germline ends. This CDR3 has 16 amino acids. Germline V gene data show CDR1 as SGHVS and CDR2 as FQNEAQ. CDR3 coding DNA: TGTGCCAGCAGCTTAACTGTTTTAGGAGGGCAAGAGACCCAGTACTTC. Amino acid sequence: CASSLTVLGGQETQYF.

In its sample, this clonotype was seen a few times. This rearrangement joins TRBV12-3 or TRBV12-4 to TRBJ2-3, with TRBD2 matching 12 bases. CDR3 size: 15 residues. V lost 5 bases, J lost 3 bases, and 3 bases stayed unmatched. The CDR3 DNA follows: TGTGCCAGCAGTCTTGGGACTAGCGGGACAGATACGCAGTATTTT. This gives the protein CASSLGTSGTDTQYF.

The table lists this clonotype with a few counts. The V gene is TRBV10-3, the J gene TRBJ2-3, with D hard to call. Germline V lookup: CDR1 ENHRY, CDR2 SYGVKD. The V end lost 3 bases, the J end lost 0 bases, and 13 bases lay between the germline ends. This CDR3 is built from 16 residues. CDR3 residues: CAISEPARPSTDTQYF. The CDR3 DNA is TGTGCCATCAGTGAACCGGCAAGACCTAGCACAGATACGCAGTATTTT.

This clonotype was recorded a few times. This rearrangement joins TRBV27 to TRBJ1-1; 7 bases map to TRBD1. The CDR3 has 14 residues. Germline CDR1 and CDR2: MNHEY and SMNVEV (reference sequence). The V and J ends lost 4 bases and 1 base, in that order; junction bases with no gene match: 3. In DNA form, the CDR3 reads TGTGCCAGCAGTTCGGGACAGCGGAACACTGAAGCTTTCTTT. Protein: CASSSGQRNTEAFF.

This clonotype was counted only a few times. The chain carries TRBV27 and TRBJ2-7; 10 bases match TRBD2. Germline V CDR1 and CDR2: MNHEY, SMNVEV (reference sequence). V was pared by 4 bases and J by 2 bases, with 14 bases of the junction left unmatched. The CDR3 consists of 18 residues. CDR3 nucleotide sequence: TGTGCCAGCAGTTCGACAACGATGGGACTAGCGCTACCCTACGAGCAGTACTTC. Amino acid sequence: CASSSTTMGLALPYEQYF.